A selection of T cell receptor beta chains follows, all from one sample in a study of blood T cells in healthy people across ages. TCRdb re-derived calls from the 5' RACE reads in MiXCR, one entry per CDR3 protein. The table includes over 1.5 million distinct CDR3 sequences, roughly 50% detected once. Sequences were obtained from blood. The receptors shown here come from a middle-aged woman in good health. CDR3s include the opening cysteine and the closing phenylalanine or tryptophan. A D gene is named only where the DNA matches it firmly.

CASSSITSGVVSDTQYF | TRBD2 | TRBJ2-3 | TRBV5-1
CATSRAPGGRNTEAFF | TRBD1 | TRBJ1-1 | TRBV15
CASSTGAREKLFF | TRBD1 | TRBJ1-4 | TRBV28
CATSRDRASTDTQYF | TRBD1 | TRBJ2-3 | TRBV10-3
CATSRDAADTQYF | . | TRBJ2-3 | TRBV15
CASSERRGQETQYF | . | TRBJ2-5 | TRBV2
CSVEFMWDRASRETQYF | TRBD1 | TRBJ2-5 | TRBV29-1
CASSPHQGNEQYF | . | TRBJ2-7 | TRBV18
CASSLSPGAPNYGYTF | . | TRBJ1-2 | TRBV7-8
CASSQESGIYEQYF | . | TRBJ2-7 | TRBV4-3
CASSPTRTSGGTDTQYF | TRBD2 | TRBJ2-3 | TRBV5-1
CASIGGSNEKLFF | . | TRBJ1-4 | TRBV2
CSAPPLRGSTDTQYF | . | TRBJ2-3 | TRBV20-1
CASSSRGLTDTQYF | . | TRBJ2-3 | TRBV5-5
CASSQGTGEEVLHGYTF | TRBD1 | TRBJ1-2 | TRBV4-2
CASSQEGSTPKNIQYF | . | TRBJ2-4 | TRBV4-1
CASSQEENGGEVDTQYF | TRBD2 | TRBJ2-3 | TRBV4-1
CPSGYLGENIQYF | . | . | TRBV6-6
CASSGPSGGRQETQYF | TRBD2 | TRBJ2-5 | TRBV9
CASSVGPTNYGYTF | . | TRBJ1-2 | TRBV9
CASSLGARRQETQYF | . | TRBJ2-5 | TRBV27
CASVQDRGQETQYF | TRBD1 | TRBJ2-5 | TRBV2
CSASGTSGPGGYNEQFF | TRBD2 | TRBJ2-1 | TRBV20-1
CASSARGAYNEQFF | . | TRBJ2-1 | TRBV9
CASSAGTVEKLFF | TRBD1 | TRBJ1-4 | TRBV7-2
CASSRGRNLETQYF | . | . | TRBV7-9
CASSGTGKYNEQFF | TRBD1 | TRBJ2-1 | TRBV2
CASSSPRGHSYEQYF | . | TRBJ2-7 | TRBV5-4
CASSLGLAGGDQETQYF | TRBD2 | TRBJ2-5 | TRBV7-2
CASESQVGNSNQPQHF | . | TRBJ1-5 | TRBV25-1
CAVTGTGNLEQYF | TRBD1 | TRBJ2-7 | TRBV10-3
CASSFLRARYTF | . | TRBJ1-2 | TRBV7-2
CASSQGWNEKLFF | . | TRBJ1-4 | TRBV4-1
CASSLIGTGGIDTQYF | TRBD1 | TRBJ2-3 | TRBV5-1
CASSSGPQRHGYTF | . | TRBJ1-2 | TRBV12-3/TRBV12-4
CSASSEGFGQETQYF | . | TRBJ2-5 | TRBV20-1
CASSGPRDPQETQYF | . | TRBJ2-5 | TRBV9
CASSTDKEQPQHF | . | TRBJ1-5 | TRBV7-2
CASSLASGAEQFF | TRBD2 | TRBJ2-1 | TRBV12-3/TRBV12-4
CASSYQARGAGGRGEQFF | TRBD2 | TRBJ2-1 | TRBV7-2
CASSNRGGEETQYF | . | TRBJ2-5 | TRBV5-5
CASSTTLAALETQYF | TRBD2 | TRBJ2-5 | TRBV6-1
CASSYLADLYNEQFF | TRBD2 | TRBJ2-1 | TRBV6-2/TRBV6-3
CASSPGGVDIRYF | . | TRBJ2-7 | TRBV7-3
CASSLPRAVIHDYTF | . | TRBJ1-2 | TRBV7-2
CSALTTRYNEQFF | . | TRBJ2-1 | TRBV20-1
CSARGRRQNYGYTF | . | TRBJ1-2 | TRBV20-1
CSAGGTVSSYKQYF | . | TRBJ2-7 | TRBV20-1
CASSPQVMAREQYF | . | TRBJ2-7 | TRBV12-3/TRBV12-4
CASSSRGRPMDSPLHF | . | TRBJ1-6 | TRBV7-2
CASSAGGYYGYTF | . | TRBJ1-2 | TRBV25-1